This T cell receptor beta chain was found in a study of radiotherapy plus CTLA-4 blockade in lung cancer. The study treated chemo-refractory metastatic non-small-cell lung cancer patients with focal radiation plus ipilimumab CTLA-4 blockade. Findings of the study overall: Early clone dynamics of blood T cells, plus interferon-beta, reportedly predicted response best.

Worth noting for this clone: Antigen: not known.

Germline V CDR1 and CDR2: LNHDA, SQIVND (reference sequence). V lost 2 bases to trimming and J lost 6 bases; unmatched junction nucleotides: 5. CDR3 size: 15 residues. Libraries were prepared by immunoSEQ multiplex PCR; TCRdb keeps only in-frame clonotypes and omits some of them. The sample carries tens of thousands of clones, approximately 86% recorded once. The sample here was peripheral blood, taken from a patient treated with radiotherapy plus ipilimumab. This TCR was recovered from a human donor with non-small cell lung cancer who had a partial response to radiotherapy plus ipilimumab. The V and J genes are TRBV19 and TRBJ2-5, with 11 bases that match TRBD1. CDR3 amino acids: CASSIRTGGLKTQYF. In DNA form, the CDR3 reads TGTGCCAGTAGTATAAGGACAGGGGGCTTGAAGACCCAGTACTTC.